The 28 T cell receptor beta chains presented below share a single source sample, sequenced in a study of regulatory T cells in long-lasting Graves disease (dated by TCRdb to the early 2020s). To prepare the library, multiplex PCR was applied. For sequencing, an Illumina HiSeq 4000 was employed. TCR beta libraries were built with iRepertoire HTBI primers and Arm-PCR amplification of CDR3 regions. The public reads were run again by TCRdb, first through fastp at Q25 and then through MiXCR, and only productive beta chains were kept. Entries are consolidated by CDR3 protein sequence, retaining the most common genes and DNA. In this sample the table shows roughly 450,000 distinct CDR3 sequences, 20% to 25% of which occur a single time. The ten largest clones capture 6.5% to 10% of the sample. The sample's time point label, decoded: persistent/refractory GD, antithyroid drugs over 5 years with positive TRAb. RNA was extracted from PBMCs in TRIzol for both TCR sequencing and RNA sequencing.

The sequencing here drew on peripheral blood mononuclear cells (PBMCs), taken when the disease was refractory, from a patient treated with antithyroid drugs. These receptors all stem from a female donor with Graves disease.

CDR3 protein: CAWSVDYNEQFF. The DNA of the CDR3 is TGTGCCTGGAGTGTAGATTATAATGAGCAGTTCTTC. The chain carries TRBV30 and TRBJ2-1; the D is unclear. Trimming removed 0 bases at V and 7 bases at J, with 7 bases between. The CDR3 consists of 12 residues. CDR1 is GTSNPN and CDR2 is SVGIG in the germline V gene (reference sequence). Variable domain in full (rest from reference TRBV30 and TRBJ2-1): SQTIHQWPATLVQPVGSPLSLECTVEGTSNPNLYWYRQAAGRGLQLLFYSVGIGQISSEVPQNLSASRPQDRQFILSSKKLLLSDSGFYLCAWSVDYNEQFFGPGTRLTVL.

This clonotype was seen many times. The junction shows a germline mismatch at one end, possibly a read error. The J gene is TRBJ1-5, the V gene TRBV6-2 or TRBV6-3; weak D call: TRBD1 (5 bases). CDR3 size: 15 residues. Germline V CDR1 and CDR2: MNHEY, SVGEGT. The CDR3 DNA follows: TGTGCCAGCAGCATAGGGACTGCGGAAGATCATCCCCAGCATTTT. Protein product: CASSIGTAEDHPQHF.

This clonotype has at least ten counts. V usage is TRBV7-9 and J usage is TRBJ1-1, with D tentatively TRBD1 (5 bases). Germline loops: CDR1 SEHNR, CDR2 FQNEAQ (reference sequence). The CDR3 extends over 12 amino acids. Trimming removed 6 bases from V and 6 bases from J, with 11 bases in between. CDR3 sequence reads: CASSSGLAEAFF. The CDR3 region has the DNA TGTGCCAGCAGTTCGGGGCTCGCTGAAGCTTTCTTT.

This clonotype was recorded at least ten times. The rearrangement links TRBV20-1 to TRBJ2-5, with 12 bases that match TRBD2. The ends lost 6 bases at V and 5 bases at J; junction bases unmatched: 13. From germline, CDR1 is DFQATT and CDR2 SNEGSKA (reference sequence). The CDR3 is 16 amino acids. The CDR3 DNA reads TGCAGTGCCCGACTAGCGGGAGCTGCGGGGTTGGAGACCCAGTACTTC. The encoded protein is CSARLAGAAGLETQYF.

This clonotype appeared many times. The chain couples TRBV28 to TRBJ1-1, with 9 nucleotides matching TRBD1. The CDR3 length is 15 residues. The J segment lost 5 bases and the V segment lost 5 bases, leaving 9 bases of the junction unmatched. Germline CDR1 reads MDHEN; CDR2 reads SYDVKM. CDR3 protein: CASSQPGTGHTEAFF. The CDR3 DNA sequence: TGTGCCAGCAGTCAACCCGGGACAGGGCATACTGAAGCTTTCTTT.

This clonotype was detected a few times. This chain joins TRBV19 and TRBJ1-5, with D unclear. The CDR3 length is 13 residues. Trimming left V 1 base short and J 1 base short, with 2 bases between. Per the germline V gene, CDR1 is LNHDA and CDR2 is SQIVND (reference sequence). The CDR3 region is CASSIASNQPQHF. CDR3 DNA: TGTGCCAGTAGTATAGCCAGCAATCAGCCCCAGCATTTT.

The chain combines TRBV12-3 or TRBV12-4 with TRBJ2-7, with D hard to call. Trimming removed 5 bases at V and 6 bases at J, with 20 bases between. The length of the CDR3 is 15 residues. The CDR3 region has the DNA TGTGCCAGCAGTCCCCCCACGATGGGGATGGGCGAGCAGTACTTC. Protein sequence: CASSPPTMGMGEQYF.

A few counts support this clonotype. This chain connects TRBV9 to TRBJ2-4; D call uncertain. The CDR3 contains 12 residues. V gave up 3 bases and J gave up 7 bases, with 8 bases separating them. CDR1 and CDR2 from the germline V gene are SGDLS and YYNGEE. This CDR3 reads CASSAVGNIQYF. CDR3 coding DNA: TGTGCCAGCAGCGCTGTGGGTAACATTCAGTACTTC.

This clonotype was seen a few times. CDR3 sequence reads: CASSQGLAEDWYF. CDR3 DNA sequence: TGTGCCAGCAGCCAGGGACTAGCGGAGGATTGGTACTTC. The J gene is TRBJ2-7, the V gene TRBV7-2, with 11 bases fitting TRBD2. J gave up 12 bases and V 5 bases, and 9 bases lay outside the gene matches. Germline CDR1 reads SGHTA; CDR2 reads FQGNSA. The CDR3 sequence is 13 residues long.

This clonotype was observed a few times. The CDR3 here is CAWSRGAPGEAFF. CDR3 in DNA: TGTGCCTGGAGTCGGGGGGCGCCGGGTGAAGCTTTCTTT. This sequence joins TRBV30 and TRBJ1-1; D is perhaps TRBD1 (6 bases). The CDR3 spans 13 residues. V was clipped by 2 bases and J by 7 bases, with 14 bases between them. Germline CDR1 reads GTSNPN; CDR2 reads SVGIG (reference sequence).

The chain carries TRBV2 and TRBJ1-3; weak D call: TRBD1 (5 bases). The ends were cut back, 6 bases at V and 4 bases at J, with 13 bases in the middle. CDR3 length: 14 amino acids. Germline V CDR1 and CDR2: SNHLY, FYNNEI. CDR3: CASRQGPTGNTIYF. CDR3 coding DNA: TGTGCCAGCAGGCAGGGCCCTACCGGAAACACCATATATTTT.

On this clonotype: With only one base between it and a far larger clone, this is likely a read error. V usage is TRBV11-2 and J usage is TRBJ1-2; a weak D match, TRBD1 (5 bases). V lost 8 bases and J lost 7, with 14 bases in between. The length of the CDR3 is 12 residues. Germline CDR1 SGHAT, CDR2 FQNNGV. The CDR3 nucleotides read TGTGCCAGCTCGGGACTCTTTTGTGGCTACACCTTC. Residues: CASSGLFCGYTF.

The sample holds many counts of this clonotype. The V and J genes are TRBV7-2 and TRBJ2-5; D might be TRBD1 (5 bases). Trimming took 2 bases from V and 5 from J, leaving 12 bases between them. This CDR3 spans 14 amino acids. Germline V lookup: CDR1 SGHTA, CDR2 FQGNSA. The CDR3: CASSLQGGGETQYF. As DNA, the CDR3 is TGTGCCAGCAGCTTACAGGGTGGTGGGGAGACCCAGTACTTC.

This clonotype came up many times. The chain joins TRBV11-2 to TRBJ1-1; 8 bases are a match to TRBD1. The ends lost 1 base at V and 0 bases at J; junction bases unmatched: 4. The germline V gene has CDR1 SGHAT and CDR2 FQNNGV. The CDR3 has 16 residues. CDR3 sequence (DNA): TGTGCCAGCAGCTTAGTCGGGACAGGCTTGAACACTGAAGCTTTCTTT. This gives the protein CASSLVGTGLNTEAFF.

This clonotype was counted ten times or more. The rearrangement uses TRBV6-5 and TRBJ2-5; 11 nucleotides match TRBD2. The CDR3 is 18 residues long. V shed 2 bases, J shed 2 bases, and the junction held 10 bases outside the gene matches. The germline V gene encodes CDR1 MNHEY and CDR2 SVGAGI. The CDR3 DNA sequence: TGTGCCAGCAGTTACATGGGACTAGCGGTGGTATCACAAGAGACCCAGTACTTC. Translated, it gives CASSYMGLAVVSQETQYF.

This clonotype has just a few counts. The CDR3 bases are TGTGCCAGCAGCTCGCCATCCCGGGATCGCGGGGAGCTGTTTTTT. Protein: CASSSPSRDRGELFF. The chain links TRBV7-9 to TRBJ2-2; a weak D match, TRBD2 (5 bases). The CDR3 runs to 15 residues. V shed 4 bases and J shed 7 bases, with 16 bases lying between them. The germline V gene encodes CDR1 SEHNR and CDR2 FQNEAQ (reference sequence).

Of note for this clonotype: One end of the junction varies from germline; a read error may be responsible. The V gene is TRBV19, the J gene TRBJ2-2, with TRBD1 matching over 7 bases. This CDR3 region has 15 residues. The V gene's germline CDR1 is LNHDA and CDR2 SQIVND (reference sequence). CDR3 nucleotides: TGTGCCTGTAGATCACCAGGGGGAAACACCGGGGAGCTGTTTTTT. Its translation is CACRSPGGNTGELFF.

This clonotype has ten or more counts. The rearrangement uses TRBV6-1 and TRBJ2-5; 13 bases map to TRBD2. The junction had 8 bases not matched to a gene; V was cut back by 8 bases and J by 5 bases. This CDR3 is built from 15 residues. Germline CDR1 reads MNHNS; CDR2 reads SASEGT. The CDR3, as DNA: TGTGCCAGCTGCTCAGGACTAGCGGGAGATGAGACCCAGTACTTC. Amino acids: CASCSGLAGDETQYF.

This clonotype was counted at least ten times. V and J are TRBV20-1 and TRBJ1-3; D uncertain. The germline V gene has CDR1 DFQATT and CDR2 SNEGSKA (reference sequence). The V and J ends lost 1 base and 3 bases respectively, with 13 bases between them. CDR3 length: 15 amino acids. The CDR3 here is CSARGNTHCGNTIYF. The CDR3 nucleotides are TGCAGTGCTAGAGGAAATACCCACTGTGGAAACACCATATATTTT.

This clonotype was counted many times. The V gene is TRBV29-1, the J gene TRBJ1-2, with 7 bases that match TRBD1. The CDR3 covers 17 residues. J was trimmed by 6 bases and V by 4 bases; bases with no gene match: 20. Germline V gene data show CDR1 as SQVTM and CDR2 as ANQGSEA. This CDR3 is CSVGSRDSLHSLDGYTF. DNA for the CDR3: TGCAGCGTTGGTAGCCGGGACAGCCTCCACTCCCTTGATGGCTACACCTTC.

This clonotype was seen only a few times. The chain links TRBV6-1 to TRBJ2-1; D is uncertain. The CDR3 extends over 11 amino acids. Germline CDR1 MNHNS, CDR2 SASEGT. Trimming removed 10 bases from V and 5 bases from J, with 9 bases in between. CDR3 DNA: TGTGCCACTTATGGAGACAATGAGCAGTTCTTC. Residues: CATYGDNEQFF.

This clonotype has ten or more counts. The V gene is TRBV2, the J gene TRBJ2-2, with D hard to call. CDR3 size: 15 residues. The germline V gene encodes CDR1 SNHLY and CDR2 FYNNEI. Trimming pared 6 bases from V and 6 bases from J, leaving 17 bases between. The CDR3 region is CASSPRTVTSGELFF. CDR3 coding DNA: TGTGCCAGCAGCCCTAGGACCGTTACCTCCGGGGAGCTGTTTTTT.

This clonotype has just a few counts. This chain connects TRBV6-1 to TRBJ2-5; 15 nucleotides align to TRBD2. Germline lookup yields CDR1 MNHNS and CDR2 SASEGT. This CDR3 spans 17 amino acids. J lost 2 bases, V lost 6 bases, and 7 bases had no gene match. As DNA, the CDR3 is TGTGCCAGCAGCTTAGGACTAGCGGGAGGGCGACAAGAGACCCAGTACTTC. It codes for CASSLGLAGGRQETQYF.

Many counts were recorded for this clonotype. The V call is TRBV4-1, the J call TRBJ1-1; no firm D call. Germline V gene data show CDR1 as MGHRA and CDR2 as YSYEKL. The CDR3 is 16 amino acids. V dropped 4 bases and J dropped 3 bases, with 18 bases sitting between them. The CDR3: CASSPIGRGMYTEAFF. The DNA of the CDR3 is TGCGCCAGCAGCCCGATCGGACGGGGTATGTACACTGAAGCTTTCTTT.

This clonotype was detected only a few times. The junction does not match germline at one end; this may be a read error. V gene TRBV6-5 combines with J gene TRBJ2-2; perhaps TRBD2 as D (6 bases). Per germline, CDR1 MNHEY and CDR2 SVGAGI. The CDR3 runs to 13 residues. The CDR3 is CAGSSTGGGELFF. CDR3 nucleotide sequence: TGTGCCGGCAGTTCGACCGGGGGCGGGGAGCTGTTTTTT.

The chain has TRBV28 and TRBJ1-3, with 8 bases aligning to TRBD1. CDR1 and CDR2 from the germline V gene are MDHEN and SYDVKM. Unmatched junction bases numbered 13, after V lost 4 bases and J lost 8 bases. This CDR3 has 16 amino acids. The CDR3 region has the DNA TGTGCCAGCAGTTCCCCTCAGGGGGCATTTTGGTACACCATATATTTT. Amino acid sequence: CASSSPQGAFWYTIYF.

This clonotype was observed a few times. The gene calls are TRBV20-1 and TRBJ2-1; 7 nucleotides line up with TRBD1. The V and J ends lost 1 base and 3 bases, in that order; junction bases with no gene match: 6. The CDR3 is 15 residues long. The germline V gene has CDR1 DFQATT and CDR2 SNEGSKA (reference sequence). DNA of the CDR3: TGCAGTGCTAGAGGATCGACAGGGCTCTACAATGAGCAGTTCTTC. Protein product: CSARGSTGLYNEQFF.

This clonotype was observed at least ten times. The chain recombines TRBV12-3 or TRBV12-4 with TRBJ2-5, with D perhaps assigned TRBD1 or TRBD2 (6 bases each). V shed 5 bases and J shed 4 bases, with 11 bases lying between them. The CDR3 extends over 13 amino acids. The CDR3 spells CASSPPGAETQYF. CDR3 nucleotide sequence: TGTGCCAGCAGTCCACCGGGGGCAGAGACCCAGTACTTC.